This TCR beta chain came from a study of shared clonotypes between healthy human individuals. Study-wide results and limits: Clonotypes that were shared across a handful of donors made up 4.5% to 5% of naive CD4 clonotypes.

The donors, healthy adults who were HIV-negative, had experienced no recent acute infections or vaccinations. In the CD4+ fraction, cells were divided into CD45RA+ naive and CD45RA-negative memory subsets. This clone was observed a handful of times. Its antigen is still unknown. Authors' data handling: As immunoSEQ supplied junction-only sequences (without quality scores), filtering differed. Sequencing was performed with immunoSEQ multiplex PCR; in TCRdb, only in-frame clones are kept and a portion is missing. V and J calls plus clone size are reproduced from that table; the DNA served to infer D and trimming. The data show 1 million to 1.2 million clones, with roughly 80% seen just once and 0.89% held by the top ten. This clonotype originated in a man between 18 and 35 years old in good health. Some clones in this sample may be carry-over from other donors' samples. The sequenced material came from memory CD4+ T cells from PBMCs. The sample's subset: CD45RA-negative fraction.

The CDR3, as DNA: TGTGCCAGCAGTTCCCCGACCCGGAGTCAGCCCCAGCATTTT. Its protein product is CASSSPTRSQPQHF. The chain links TRBV6-5 to TRBJ1-5, with D unclear. Germline V gene sequence: CDR1 MNHEY, CDR2 SVGAGI. This CDR3 has 14 amino acids. The V gene lost 4 bases and the J gene lost 6 bases, with 13 bases spanning the gap.